These 9 T cell receptor beta chains came from one sample sequenced in a study of OX40 agonist ivuxolimab in advanced cancers. Measured with immunoSEQ multiplex PCR; TCRdb has only the in-frame clones, and not every one. The sample has some 66,000 clones; less than 90% are singletons. The sequencing used CD4+ or CD8+ T cells sorted from blood, collected in a trial of the OX40 agonist ivuxolimab. The receptors were sampled from an adult with an advanced solid tumor such as melanoma, head and neck, liver or kidney cancer.

This rearrangement joins TRBV5-4 to TRBJ1-1; D is undetermined. Germline V gives CDR1 SGHNT, CDR2 YYREEE (reference sequence). This CDR3 comprises 13 residues. V shed 3 bases and J shed 2 bases, with 8 bases lying between them. For the CDR3, the DNA is TGTGCCAGCAGCTCCCCCGTAAACACTGAAGCTTTCTTT. Protein sequence: CASSSPVNTEAFF. Combining the CDR3 with reference TRBV5-4 and TRBJ1-1 gives the whole variable domain ETGVTQSPTHLIKTRGQQVTLRCSSQSGHNTVSWYQQALGQGPQFIFQYYREEENGRGNFPPRFSGLQFPNYSSELNVNALELDDSALYLCASSSPVNTEAFFGQGTRLTVV.

This chain uses TRBV19 with TRBJ1-1, with D possibly TRBD1 on 6 matching bases. Germline CDR1 reads LNHDA; CDR2 reads SQIVND (reference sequence). CDR3 length: 13 amino acids. Trimming shortened V by 6 bases and J by 4 bases, and 12 bases separated the two germline ends. The CDR3 DNA is TGTGCCAGTAGGTTGGGGGCCCCCACTGAAGCTTTCTTT. Translation gives CASRLGAPTEAFF.

The chain carries TRBV6-5 and TRBJ2-7, with 9 bases that match TRBD1. The CDR3 consists of 14 residues. CDR1 and CDR2 from the germline V gene are MNHEY and SVGAGI. V shed 6 bases and J 3 bases; nucleotides not matched to a gene: 6. CDR3 sequence reads: CASRPGTGIYEQYF. In DNA, the CDR3 is TGTGCCAGCAGGCCCGGGACAGGGATCTACGAGCAGTACTTC.

The chain is built from TRBV18 and TRBJ1-5; D is unresolved. CDR3 length equals 15 residues. CDR1 and CDR2 (germline): KGHSH, LQKENI. Trimming took 3 bases from V and 6 from J, leaving 15 bases between them. DNA of the CDR3: TGTGCCAGCTCACCCGAGACCGGTATTGGTCAGCCCCAGCATTTT. Translated, it gives CASSPETGIGQPQHF.

This clone was seen only a few times. The chain uses TRBV7-9 and TRBJ2-3; TRBD1 matches at 7 bases. The germline V gene encodes CDR1 SEHNR and CDR2 FQNEAQ (reference sequence). This CDR3 contains 15 residues. With 5 bases clipped from V and 0 bases from J, the junction kept 5 bases outside the gene matches. The CDR3 DNA sequence: TGTGCCAGCAGCGAAGGGGGACAGAGCACAGATACGCAGTATTTT. It is translated as CASSEGGQSTDTQYF.

The rearrangement links TRBV21-1 to TRBJ1-1; the DNA was not used to check the table's D call, TRBD1. TRBV21-1 is an annotated pseudogene. The CDR3 length is 17 residues. CDR3 in amino acids: CASSTRTRQSRDTEAFF. CDR3 in DNA: TGTGCCAGCAGCACGCGTACTCGACAGAGTCGGGACACTGAAGCTTTCTTT.

The chain recombines TRBV19 with TRBJ1-1, with D unclear. CDR3 size: 15 residues. Per the germline V gene, CDR1 is LNHDA and CDR2 is SQIVND (reference sequence). The V gene lost 4 bases and the J gene lost 5 bases, with 17 bases spanning the gap. CDR3 in amino acids: CASSTIPPGGTEAFF. As DNA, the CDR3 is TGTGCCAGTAGTACGATCCCCCCCGGAGGGACTGAAGCTTTCTTT.

This chain connects TRBV5-1 to TRBJ1-1; possibly TRBD1 for D (5 bases). The CDR3 loop spans 12 amino acids. Trimming took 6 bases from V and 8 from J, leaving 14 bases between them. Germline V lookup: CDR1 SGHRS, CDR2 YFSETQ. In DNA form, the CDR3 reads TGCGCCAGCATGGGACCCGGGACGGAAGCTTTCTTT. Translated: CASMGPGTEAFF.

The chain links TRBV5-4 to TRBJ2-5, with D possibly being TRBD1 (6 bases). Germline CDR1 and CDR2: SGHNT and YYREEE (reference sequence). V lost 3 bases and J 0 bases, leaving 9 bases between the germline ends. The CDR3 runs 14 residues. The CDR3 spells CASSSYRDQETQYF. In nucleotides, the CDR3 is TGTGCCAGCAGCTCCTACAGGGACCAAGAGACCCAGTACTTC.